The 10 T cell receptor beta chains listed next were all sequenced from one sample in a study of blood T cells in healthy people across ages. With a J-beta primer mix and a sample-barcoded 5' primer, a second PCR ran about 7 to 11 cycles. TCRdb reanalysed the 5' RACE reads using MiXCR and keeps one entry per CDR3 protein. The table lists 1.5 million to 2 million distinct CDR3 sequences, approximately 50% of them singletons. What was sequenced was blood. The receptor set was obtained from a woman aged 40 to 50 in good health.

This chain joins TRBV20-1 and TRBJ2-5; a weak D match, TRBD2 (7 bases). The CDR3 is 15 amino acids. Germline loops: CDR1 DFQATT, CDR2 SNEGSKA (reference sequence). Trimming took off 6 bases at V and 2 bases at J, with 19 bases between the two ends. The CDR3 reads CSARAGAGAQETQYF. Here the CDR3 DNA reads TGCAGTGCCCGAGCAGGCGCGGGGGCACAAGAGACCCAGTACTTC.

V usage is TRBV29-1 and J usage is TRBJ2-7, with 12 positions matching TRBD1. Germline loops: CDR1 SQVTM, CDR2 ANQGSEA. V was pared by 5 bases and J by 5 bases, with 4 bases of the junction left unmatched. This CDR3 has 13 amino acids. CDR3 coding DNA: TGCAGCGTTTTGGGGACAGGGGGCCACGAGCAGTACTTC. Translation: CSVLGTGGHEQYF.

A remark on this clonotype: One end of the junction does not line up with germline, which may come from a read error. The chain couples TRBV27 to TRBJ2-7; no definite D call. Germline V lookup: CDR1 MNHEY, CDR2 SMNVEV (reference sequence). This CDR3 has 14 amino acids. CDR3: CASILSQDSYEQYF. Here the CDR3 DNA reads TGTGCCAGCATTTTAAGCCAGGATTCCTACGAGCAGTACTTC.

The genes are TRBV7-8 and TRBJ1-1, with a weak D call TRBD1 (5 bases). Germline assignment: CDR1 SGHVS and CDR2 FQNEAQ. The V end lost 3 bases, the J end lost 4 bases, and 18 bases lay between the germline ends. The CDR3 is 16 amino acids. CDR3 DNA sequence: TGTGCCAGCAGCTTCGGCCTGTCCCCGGGGGGCACTGAAGCTTTCTTT. This encodes CASSFGLSPGGTEAFF.

J is TRBJ2-7 and V is TRBV6-2 or TRBV6-3, with TRBD2 as a possible D gene (6 bases). The CDR3 is 13 residues long. Trimming removed 4 bases at V and 2 bases at J, with 9 bases between. Germline V gene lookup returns CDR1 MNHEY and CDR2 SVGEGT. The CDR3, as DNA: TGTGCCAGCAGTTGGGACTCCGCCTACGAGCAGTACTTC. Residues: CASSWDSAYEQYF.

This clonotype was recorded a few times. The chain has TRBV27 and TRBJ2-1; D remains ambiguous. V was clipped by 4 bases and J by 8 bases, with 15 bases between them. The germline V gene encodes CDR1 MNHEY and CDR2 SMNVEV (reference sequence). This CDR3 spans 14 amino acids. CDR3 in amino acids: CASSSTRSVDEQFF. For the CDR3, the DNA is TGTGCCAGCAGTTCTACCAGGAGCGTCGATGAGCAGTTCTTC.

The rearrangement joins TRBV28 to TRBJ2-3, with 9 bases identical to TRBD2. The CDR3 has 16 amino acids. V was pared by 4 bases and J by 4 bases, with 9 bases of the junction left unmatched. Germline V CDR1 and CDR2: MDHEN, SYDVKM. DNA of the CDR3: TGTGCCAGCAGTTACCGGATTAGCGGGGGTTCAGATACGCAGTATTTT. Residues: CASSYRISGGSDTQYF.

The J gene is TRBJ2-7, the V gene TRBV7-8; 8 nucleotides agree with TRBD2. J gave up 0 bases and V 2 bases, and 12 bases lay outside the gene matches. This CDR3 is 18 amino acids long. Germline V gene sequence: CDR1 SGHVS, CDR2 FQNEAQ. This chain's CDR3 is CASSLRGFPAGVSYEQYF. CDR3 sequence (DNA): TGTGCCAGCAGCTTAAGGGGGTTCCCAGCGGGGGTCTCCTACGAGCAGTACTTC.

The chain couples TRBV7-2 to TRBJ2-4; 8 bases agree with TRBD2. The assigned J gene may be wrong: the sequence end matches TRBJ2-7 better. The CDR3 extends over 17 amino acids. Per the germline V gene, CDR1 is SGHTA and CDR2 is FQGNSA. The CDR3 loop reads CASSSEELAGISYEQYF. Written as DNA, the CDR3 is TGTGCCAGCAGCTCCGAGGAGCTAGCGGGTATCTCCTACGAGCAGTACTTC.

The chain employs TRBV4-2 and TRBJ1-1; D remains ambiguous. Germline-derived CDR1 and CDR2 are LGHNA and YNFKEQ. V shed 1 base and J shed 1 base, with 10 bases lying between them. The CDR3 has 15 residues. The DNA of the CDR3 is TGTGCCAGCAGCCAAGGAAACCACCCGAACACTGAAGCTTTCTTT. This translates into CASSQGNHPNTEAFF.